This TCR beta chain comes out of a study of T-cell reconstitution after alpha-beta-depleted transplantation in children. Points from the study as a whole: It was surviving recipient T cells and thymic progenitors that gave some patients high TCRbeta diversity at day 60. Hyperexpanded clones declined; after one year, newly produced T cells mostly supplied diversity. Reported findings indicate that, about two months after transplant, alpha-beta T cells came from several hundred expanded clones, which were derived from non-depleted graft cells.

Worth noting for this clonotype: Its antigen is currently unknown.

The CDR3 sequence is 20 residues long. J lost 1 base, V lost 4 bases, and 12 bases had no gene match. As it was prepared, the TCRbeta library received unique molecular identifiers. TCRdb fed the PCR reads into MiXCR, producing one record per CDR3 protein. The sample records about 440,000 distinct CDR3 sequences, approximately 42% being singletons. This specimen was PBMCs, taken before TCRalphabeta/CD19-depleted stem cell transplant. The clonotype comes from a girl aged 2-9 years with aplastic anemia, due to receive a stem cell transplant. The chain recombines TRBV12-3 or TRBV12-4 with TRBJ2-3, with 15 bases that match TRBD2. CDR3 loop: CASSSPPQGLAGGRTDTQYF. CDR3 sequence (DNA): TGTGCCAGCAGTTCCCCACCACAGGGACTAGCGGGAGGTCGCACAGATACGCAGTATTTT.